The rows below give T cell receptor beta chains drawn from one sample of a study of T-cell memory formation after mild COVID-19. One entry per CDR3 protein results from TCRdb running MiXCR on the 5' RACE reads. The table includes approximately 200,000 distinct CDR3 sequences, around 15% detected once. Sequenced input: PBMCs or a T cell subset sorted from them (not recorded which). Receptor source: an adult woman who had mild COVID-19 (a few samples of this study predate the infection). Cell type and time point are not known. CDR3s include the opening cysteine and the closing phenylalanine or tryptophan. A D gene is named only where the DNA matches it firmly. Rows give clone size only sometimes, using once, few, many, or a class for an expanded clone.

v_call	j_call	clone_size	d_call	cdr3_aa	cdr3_nt
TRBV5-1	TRBJ2-1	NA	TRBD1	CASSLGPGGTGNEQFF	TGCGCCAGCAGCTTGGGTCCAGGGGGCACGGGGAATGAGCAGTTCTTC
TRBV9	TRBJ2-3	NA	NA	CASSGTDSRATDTQYF	TGTGCCAGCAGCGGGACAGACAGCCGCGCCACAGATACGCAGTATTTT
TRBV7-2	TRBJ2-5	few	NA	CASSLAGLKETQYF	TGTGCCAGCAGCTTAGCGGGACTTAAAGAGACCCAGTACTTC
TRBV6-1	TRBJ2-1	few	NA	CASSEDSSYNEQFF	TGTGCCAGCAGTGAAGACAGTTCCTACAATGAGCAGTTCTTC
TRBV20-1	TRBJ2-7	many	TRBD1	CSARFTGAYEQYF	TGCAGTGCTAGGTTTACAGGGGCCTACGAGCAGTACTTC
TRBV4-2	TRBJ2-2	NA	TRBD2	CASSQDQGFTSGGYTGELFF	TGTGCCAGCAGCCAAGATCAGGGGTTTACTAGCGGGGGGTACACCGGGGAGCTGTTTTTT
TRBV20-1	TRBJ1-3	few	NA	CSARVGNTIYF	TGCAGTGCTAGAGTGGGAAACACCATATATTTT
TRBV18	TRBJ1-2	NA	TRBD1	CASSPLDGGTGGDGYTF	TGTGCCAGCTCACCTCTCGACGGAGGGACAGGGGGCGATGGCTACACCTTC
TRBV6-5	TRBJ2-7	NA	TRBD2	CASSSRTSGSPSYEQYF	TGTGCCAGCAGTTCCCGTACTAGCGGGAGCCCCTCCTACGAGCAGTACTTC
TRBV12-3/TRBV12-4	TRBJ1-1	few	NA	CASSFQGRVTEAFF	TGTGCCAGCAGTTTTCAGGGGAGGGTCACTGAAGCTTTCTTT
TRBV5-4	TRBJ2-1	few	NA	CASSLARVDNEQFF	TGTGCCAGCAGCTTGGCCCGAGTTGACAATGAGCAGTTCTTC
TRBV12-3/TRBV12-4	TRBJ2-7	NA	NA	CASSLGRRLYEQYF	TGTGCCAGCAGCCTGGGACGTAGACTCTACGAGCAGTACTTC
TRBV25-1	TRBJ2-7	few	NA	CASSDPQSYEQYF	TGTGCCAGCAGTGACCCGCAGTCCTACGAGCAGTACTTC
TRBV12-3/TRBV12-4	TRBJ2-4	many	NA	CASSPKNIQYF	TGTGCCAGCAGTCCAAAAAACATTCAGTACTTC
TRBV9	TRBJ2-3	NA	TRBD2	CASSSSGVSTDTQYF	TGTGCCAGCAGCTCTAGCGGGGTTAGCACAGATACGCAGTATTTT
TRBV20-1	TRBJ1-3	NA	NA	CSAHLASGNTIYF	TGCAGTGCTCACTTAGCCTCTGGAAACACCATATATTTT
TRBV6-2/TRBV6-3	TRBJ1-5	NA	TRBD1	CASRLSGTGLQPQHF	TGTGCCAGCAGATTATCCGGGACAGGTTTGCAGCCCCAGCATTTT
TRBV5-1	TRBJ2-1	few	NA	CASSLLTYNEQFF	TGCGCCAGCAGCTTACTGACCTACAATGAGCAGTTCTTC
TRBV7-6	TRBJ1-6	few	TRBD1	CASSLTGDRSSPLHF	TGTGCCAGCAGCTTGACAGGGGATAGAAGTTCACCCCTCCACTTT
TRBV24-1	TRBJ1-1	NA	NA	CATKDSLNTEAFF	TGTGCCACCAAGGACAGTCTGAACACTGAAGCTTTCTTT
TRBV6-5	TRBJ2-3	NA	TRBD1	CASRKQGADTQYF	TGTGCCAGCAGAAAACAGGGGGCAGATACGCAGTATTTT
TRBV18	TRBJ2-3	few	NA	CASSPQVADTQYF	TGTGCCAGCTCACCCCAAGTCGCAGATACGCAGTATTTT
TRBV24-1	TRBJ2-1	few	NA	CATSDNSEFSYNEQFF	TGTGCCACCAGTGACAACTCAGAATTCTCCTACAATGAGCAGTTCTTC
TRBV5-5	TRBJ2-2	NA	NA	CASSLNTAGELFF	TGTGCCAGCAGCTTAAATACCGCCGGGGAGCTGTTTTTT
TRBV7-3	TRBJ2-3	NA	NA	CASSSGTGSGTDTQYF	TGTGCCAGCAGCTCCGGGACGGGCTCGGGAACAGATACGCAGTATTTT
TRBV19	TRBJ1-1	NA	NA	CASSIAGARTEAFF	TGTGCCAGTAGTATTGCCGGGGCGCGAACTGAAGCTTTCTTT
TRBV20-1	TRBJ1-2	once	TRBD1	CSARPQQGLGYGYTF	TGCAGTGCTAGACCCCAACAGGGGTTGGGCTATGGCTACACCTTC
TRBV5-1	TRBJ1-3	few	NA	CASSGDNGNTIYF	TGCGCCAGCAGCGGAGACAATGGAAACACCATATATTTT
TRBV6-5	TRBJ2-1	few	TRBD2	CASTGLAGGQVDEQFF	TGTGCCAGCACGGGACTAGCGGGGGGGCAAGTCGATGAGCAGTTCTTC
TRBV4-1	TRBJ1-1	NA	TRBD1	CASSAPGQLTEAFF	TGCGCCAGCAGCGCCCCGGGACAGCTCACTGAAGCTTTCTTT
TRBV5-1	TRBJ2-2	NA	NA	CASSPSQMGNTGELFF	TGCGCCAGCAGCCCCAGTCAGATGGGTAACACCGGGGAGCTGTTTTTT
TRBV7-2	TRBJ2-1	many	TRBD2	CASSLGLAAYNEQFF	TGTGCCAGCAGCTTAGGACTAGCGGCTTACAATGAGCAGTTCTTC
TRBV4-2	TRBJ2-1	NA	TRBD2	CASSLPSLAGVGDEQFF	TGTGCCAGCAGCCTACCTAGCTTAGCGGGAGTAGGGGATGAGCAGTTCTTC
TRBV20-1	TRBJ2-7	few	TRBD1	CSAKTGIRQGVIPYEQYF	TGCAGTGCCAAAACAGGGATCAGACAGGGGGTAATCCCCTACGAGCAGTACTTC
TRBV5-6	TRBJ1-5	NA	NA	CASSTTGRGGQPQHF	TGTGCCAGCAGCACAACCGGCAGGGGAGGACAGCCCCAGCATTTT
TRBV6-1	TRBJ2-7	NA	NA	CASRQQAASSYEQYF	TGTGCCAGCCGACAACAGGCGGCGAGCTCCTACGAGCAGTACTTC
TRBV14	TRBJ2-7	NA	TRBD2	CASSEREGPYEQYF	TGTGCCAGCAGCGAACGGGAGGGACCCTACGAGCAGTACTTC
TRBV2	TRBJ2-7	NA	NA	CASSRTLASEQYF	TGTGCCAGCAGTCGGACCCTAGCTTCCGAGCAGTACTTC
TRBV9	TRBJ1-2	few	TRBD1	CASTRSTGAEGYTF	TGTGCCAGCACCAGATCGACAGGGGCTGAAGGCTACACCTTC
TRBV6-2/TRBV6-3	TRBJ1-1	NA	NA	CASSYIPEEGWNTEAFF	TGTGCCAGCAGTTACATCCCCGAAGAGGGATGGAACACTGAAGCTTTCTTT
TRBV30	TRBJ2-3	few	NA	CAWSPGTTTGRDTQYF	TGTGCCTGGAGCCCAGGGACCACGACTGGGAGGGATACGCAGTATTTT
TRBV5-1	TRBJ1-5	NA	TRBD1	CASRQDRGRNQPQHF	TGCGCCAGCAGGCAGGACAGGGGTCGCAATCAGCCCCAGCATTTT
TRBV7-9	TRBJ2-2	NA	NA	CASSFGFLNTGELFF	TGTGCCAGCAGCTTTGGATTCTTGAACACCGGGGAGCTGTTTTTT
TRBV5-6	TRBJ2-5	many	TRBD2	CASSLGLANPKETQYF	TGTGCCAGCAGCTTGGGACTAGCGAACCCGAAGGAGACCCAGTACTTC
TRBV5-1	TRBJ2-7	NA	TRBD2	CASSLTSGGPHEQYF	TGCGCCAGCAGCTTGACGTCGGGGGGGCCCCACGAGCAGTACTTC
TRBV6-2/TRBV6-3	TRBJ2-2	NA	NA	CASSYGPNGELFF	TGTGCCAGCAGTTACGGGCCGAACGGGGAGCTGTTTTTT
TRBV7-9	TRBJ2-7	NA	TRBD1	CASSFAGTGGEQYF	TGTGCCAGCAGCTTCGCCGGGACAGGGGGCGAGCAGTACTTC